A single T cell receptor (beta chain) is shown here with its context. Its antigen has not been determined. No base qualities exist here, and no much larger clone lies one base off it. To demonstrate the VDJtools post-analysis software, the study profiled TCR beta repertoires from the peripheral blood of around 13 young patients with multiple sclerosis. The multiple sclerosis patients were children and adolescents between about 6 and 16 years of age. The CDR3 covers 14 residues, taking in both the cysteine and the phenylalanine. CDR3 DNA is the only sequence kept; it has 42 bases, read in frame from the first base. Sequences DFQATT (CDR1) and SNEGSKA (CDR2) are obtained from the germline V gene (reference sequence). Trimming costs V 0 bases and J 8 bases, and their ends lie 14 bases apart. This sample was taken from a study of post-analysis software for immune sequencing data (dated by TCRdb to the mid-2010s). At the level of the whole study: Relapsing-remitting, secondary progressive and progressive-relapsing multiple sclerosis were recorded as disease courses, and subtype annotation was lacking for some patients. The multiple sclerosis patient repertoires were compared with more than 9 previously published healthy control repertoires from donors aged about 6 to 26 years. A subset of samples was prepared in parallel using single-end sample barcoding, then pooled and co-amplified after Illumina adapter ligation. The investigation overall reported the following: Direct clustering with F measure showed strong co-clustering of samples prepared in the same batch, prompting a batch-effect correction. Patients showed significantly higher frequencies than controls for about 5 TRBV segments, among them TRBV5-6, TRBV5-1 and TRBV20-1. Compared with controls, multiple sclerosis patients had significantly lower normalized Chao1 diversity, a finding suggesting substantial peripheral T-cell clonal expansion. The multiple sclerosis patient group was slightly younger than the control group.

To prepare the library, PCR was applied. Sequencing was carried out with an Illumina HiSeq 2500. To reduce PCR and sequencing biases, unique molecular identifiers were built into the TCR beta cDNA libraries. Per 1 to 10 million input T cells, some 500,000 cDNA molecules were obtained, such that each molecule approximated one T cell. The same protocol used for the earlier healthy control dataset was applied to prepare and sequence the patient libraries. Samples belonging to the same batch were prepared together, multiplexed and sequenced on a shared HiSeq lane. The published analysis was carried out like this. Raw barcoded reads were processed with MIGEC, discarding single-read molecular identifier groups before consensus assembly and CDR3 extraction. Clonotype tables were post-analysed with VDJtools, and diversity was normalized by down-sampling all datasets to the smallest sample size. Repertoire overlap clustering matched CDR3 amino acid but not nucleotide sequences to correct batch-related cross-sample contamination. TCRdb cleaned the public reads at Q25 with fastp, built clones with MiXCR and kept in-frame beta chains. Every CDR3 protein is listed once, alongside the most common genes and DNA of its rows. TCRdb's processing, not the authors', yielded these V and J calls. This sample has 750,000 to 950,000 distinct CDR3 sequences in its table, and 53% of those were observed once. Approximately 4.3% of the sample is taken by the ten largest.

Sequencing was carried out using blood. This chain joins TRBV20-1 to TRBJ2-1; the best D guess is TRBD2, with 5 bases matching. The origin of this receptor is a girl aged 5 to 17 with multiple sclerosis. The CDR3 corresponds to CSARDQVSSHEQFF. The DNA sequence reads TGCAGTGCTAGAGACCAGGTTTCTAGCCATGAGCAGTTCTTC.